This entry concerns a single T cell receptor beta chain. What it binds is unknown. This sample is part of a study of T cell responses to AZD1222 COVID-19 vaccine. Overall study results and limits: Increased Spike-specific TCR breadth and depth were observed after two AZD1222 doses.

Clones were sequenced by immunoSEQ multiplex PCR, and TCRdb holds only the in-frame ones, with some missing. Here the sample spans approximately 100,000 clones, roughly 89% being singletons. This CDR3 has 16 amino acids. Trimming cost V 3 bases and J 6 bases; bases outside gene matches: 14. Germline loops: CDR1 GTSNPN, CDR2 SVGIG (reference sequence). The receptor was derived from an adult in good health. The chain employs TRBV30 and TRBJ2-3; 8 bases map to TRBD2. Sequenced here: peripheral blood, sampled on day 0 of AZD1222 vaccination. The CDR3 DNA sequence: TGTGCCTGGAGCCCTCCCCCCCCAGCGGGGGTTGATACGCAGTATTTT. Residues: CAWSPPPPAGVDTQYF.